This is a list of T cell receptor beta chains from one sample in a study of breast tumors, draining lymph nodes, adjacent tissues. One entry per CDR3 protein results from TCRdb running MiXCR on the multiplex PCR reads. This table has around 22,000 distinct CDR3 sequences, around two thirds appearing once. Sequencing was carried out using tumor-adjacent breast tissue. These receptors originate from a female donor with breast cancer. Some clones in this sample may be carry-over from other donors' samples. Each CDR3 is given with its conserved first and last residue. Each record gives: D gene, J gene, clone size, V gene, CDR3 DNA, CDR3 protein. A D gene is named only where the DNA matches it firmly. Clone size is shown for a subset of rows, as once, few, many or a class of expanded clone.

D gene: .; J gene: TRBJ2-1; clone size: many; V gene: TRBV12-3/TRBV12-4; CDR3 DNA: TGTGCCAGCAGTCCGCGGAGGATAGATGAGCAGTTCTTC; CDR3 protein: CASSPRRIDEQFF
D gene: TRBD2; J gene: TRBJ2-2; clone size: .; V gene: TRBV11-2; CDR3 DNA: TGTGCCAGCAGAAGAGCGGGAGCGGACACCGGGGAGCTGTTTTTT; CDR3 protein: CASRRAGADTGELFF
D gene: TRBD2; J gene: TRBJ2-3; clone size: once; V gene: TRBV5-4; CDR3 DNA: TGTGCCAGCAGATCCGGGACTAGCCCCCCAGATACGCAGTATTTT; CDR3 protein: CASRSGTSPPDTQYF
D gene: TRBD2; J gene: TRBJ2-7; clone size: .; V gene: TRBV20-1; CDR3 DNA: TGCAGTGCTAGGGATCTAGCGGTTAACTACGAGCAGTACTTC; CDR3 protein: CSARDLAVNYEQYF
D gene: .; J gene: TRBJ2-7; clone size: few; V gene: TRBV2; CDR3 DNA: TGTGCCAGCAGCGAACCACGCCTCTCCTACGAGCAGTACTTC; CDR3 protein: CASSEPRLSYEQYF
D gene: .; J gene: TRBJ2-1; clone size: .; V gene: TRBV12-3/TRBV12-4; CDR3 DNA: TGTGCCAGCAGTTTAGGCAGGACCTACAATGAGCAGTTCTTC; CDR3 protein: CASSLGRTYNEQFF
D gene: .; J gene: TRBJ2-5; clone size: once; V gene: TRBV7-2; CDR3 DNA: TGTGCCAGCAGCCCGCCGACAGTCCAAGAGACCCAGTACTTC; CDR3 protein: CASSPPTVQETQYF
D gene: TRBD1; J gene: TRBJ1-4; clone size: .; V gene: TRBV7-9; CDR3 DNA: TGTGCCAGCAGCTCGACAGGGGGGACCTATGAAAAACTGTTTTTT; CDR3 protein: CASSSTGGTYEKLFF
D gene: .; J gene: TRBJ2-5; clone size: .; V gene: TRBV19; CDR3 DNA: TGTGCCACCAGACTTAACAGGGCCCCACGCGAGACCCAGTACTTC; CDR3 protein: CATRLNRAPRETQYF
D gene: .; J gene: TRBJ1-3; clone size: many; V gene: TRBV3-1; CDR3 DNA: TGTGCCAGCAGCCTCCGACATAGGGGAAACACCATATATTTT; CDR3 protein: CASSLRHRGNTIYF
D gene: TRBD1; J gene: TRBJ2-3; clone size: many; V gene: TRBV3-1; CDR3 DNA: TGTGCCAGCAGCCAAGGGGACAGGACTAGCACAGATACGCAGTATTTT; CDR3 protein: CASSQGDRTSTDTQYF
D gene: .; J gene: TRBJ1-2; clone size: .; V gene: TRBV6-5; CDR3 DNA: TGTGCCAGCAGTCAACGACAGGCCTCGGGCTACACCTTC; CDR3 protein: CASSQRQASGYTF
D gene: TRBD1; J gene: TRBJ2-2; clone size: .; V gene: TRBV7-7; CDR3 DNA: TGTGCTGGCAGCTCTGGGACAGGGAACACCGGGGAGCTGTTTTTT; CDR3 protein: CAGSSGTGNTGELFF
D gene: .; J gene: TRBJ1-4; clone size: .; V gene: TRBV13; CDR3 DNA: TGTGCCAGCAGATTGGGTGGGGAAAAACTGTTTTTT; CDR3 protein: CASRLGGEKLFF
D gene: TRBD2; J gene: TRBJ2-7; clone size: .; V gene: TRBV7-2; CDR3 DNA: TGTGCCAGCAGCTTAGCGCGAGCGGGGGGGTTCGAGCAGTACTTC; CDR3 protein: CASSLARAGGFEQYF
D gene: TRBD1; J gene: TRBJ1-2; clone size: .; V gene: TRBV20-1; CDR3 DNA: TGCAGTGCGCGTCGGATACAGGGGAGCCATGGCTACACCTTC; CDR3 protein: CSARRIQGSHGYTF
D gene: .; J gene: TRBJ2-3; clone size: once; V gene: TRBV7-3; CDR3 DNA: TGTGCCAGCAGCCGAGCTCTAGCGCCCACAGATACGCAGTATTTT; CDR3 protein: CASSRALAPTDTQYF
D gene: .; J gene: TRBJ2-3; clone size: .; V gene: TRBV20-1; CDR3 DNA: TGCAGTGCTAGCCAAGGAGACCCCCTCACAGATACGCAGTATTTT; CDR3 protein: CSASQGDPLTDTQYF
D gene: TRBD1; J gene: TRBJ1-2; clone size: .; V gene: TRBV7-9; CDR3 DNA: TGTGCCAGCAGCTTGACAGGGTTGGATGGCTACACCTTC; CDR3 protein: CASSLTGLDGYTF
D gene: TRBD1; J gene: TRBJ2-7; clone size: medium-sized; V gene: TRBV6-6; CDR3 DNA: TGTGCCAGCAGTGGCCCCGGGACAGGGACCAACGAGCAGTACTTC; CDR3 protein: CASSGPGTGTNEQYF
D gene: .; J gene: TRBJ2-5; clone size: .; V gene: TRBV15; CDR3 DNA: TGTGCCACCAGCAGAGATCTCGCGGGGATGACAGAGACCCAGTACTTT; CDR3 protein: CATSRDLAGMTETQYF
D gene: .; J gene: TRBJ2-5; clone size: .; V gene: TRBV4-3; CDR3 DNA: TGCGCCAGCAGCCAAGCACACCTTAGCTCCCCAACCCAAGAGACCCAGTACTTC; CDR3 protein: CASSQAHLSSPTQETQYF